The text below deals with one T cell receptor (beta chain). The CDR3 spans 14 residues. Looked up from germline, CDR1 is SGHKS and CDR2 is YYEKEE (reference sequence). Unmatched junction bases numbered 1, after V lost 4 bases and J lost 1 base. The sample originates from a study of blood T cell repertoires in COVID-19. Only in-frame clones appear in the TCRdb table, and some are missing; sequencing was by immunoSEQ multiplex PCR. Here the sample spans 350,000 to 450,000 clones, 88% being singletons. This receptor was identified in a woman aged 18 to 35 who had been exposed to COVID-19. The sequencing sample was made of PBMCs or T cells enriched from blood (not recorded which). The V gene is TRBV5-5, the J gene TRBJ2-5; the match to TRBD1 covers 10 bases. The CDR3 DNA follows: TGTGCCAGCAGCCGGACAGGGGGCCAAGAGACCCAGTACTTC. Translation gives CASSRTGGQETQYF.